This T cell receptor (beta chain) was recorded in a study of blood T cell repertoires in COVID-19. Study-level background: Specimens from acute and convalescent COVID-19 originated in the United States, Italy and Spain. PBMCs, B-cell-depleted T cells, or T cells provided the cDNA or gDNA that made up the material.

In the original analysis: Reference gene primer amplification gave nucleated cell count estimates. Libraries were prepared by immunoSEQ multiplex PCR; TCRdb keeps only in-frame clonotypes and omits some of them. That table is the source of V, J and clone size, and D and trimming were worked out from the DNA. The data contain around 330,000 clones, around nine tenths of them seen just once; the ten biggest clones take up approximately 4%. The clonotype comes from a woman aged 45 to 65 with active or convalescent COVID-19. Sample: peripheral blood.

CDR3 sequence: CASSSLTDHYGYTF. In DNA, the CDR3 is TGTGCCAGCAGCTCATTGACAGACCACTATGGCTACACCTTC. The rearrangement links TRBV11-2 to TRBJ1-2, with D tentatively TRBD1 (5 bases). The CDR3 has 14 residues. Germline V gives CDR1 SGHAT, CDR2 FQNNGV. V was pared by 4 bases and J by 3 bases, with 12 bases between.